These T cell receptor beta chains were read from a single sample in a study of cytomegalovirus exposure and HLA in healthy donors. Clones were sequenced by immunoSEQ multiplex PCR, and TCRdb holds only the in-frame ones, with some missing. The data contain 200,000 or so clones, approximately 88% of them singletons. Sequencing was done on a sample of PBMCs. The receptors were sampled from a woman between 50 and 59 years old in good health and CMV-seropositive. Both conserved end residues are part of each CDR3. The D gene is left open where the match is weak. Rows may omit the clone size; those that give it use once, few, many or a size class.

clone size	D gene	V gene	J gene	CDR3 protein	CDR3 DNA
-	-	TRBV28	TRBJ1-1	CASSLQGNTEAFF	TGTGCCAGCAGTTTACAGGGGAACACTGAAGCTTTCTTT
-	TRBD1	TRBV4-3	TRBJ1-4	CASSPGQGDEKLFF	TGCGCCAGCAGCCCGGGACAGGGGGATGAAAAACTGTTTTTT
-	TRBD1	TRBV19	TRBJ1-1	CASTTLGQEGTEAFF	TGTGCCAGTACCACCTTAGGACAGGAAGGCACTGAAGCTTTCTTT
-	-	TRBV4-3	TRBJ1-2	CASSQELGGNYGYTF	TGCGCCAGCAGCCAAGAGTTGGGGGGAAACTATGGCTACACCTTC
-	-	TRBV6-4	TRBJ2-1	CASSGQEGGEQFF	TGTGCCAGCAGTGGGCAGGAAGGAGGTGAGCAGTTCTTC
-	-	TRBV9	TRBJ2-3	CASSVGASRSTDTQYF	TGTGCCAGCAGCGTAGGGGCCTCCCGGAGCACAGATACGCAGTATTTT
-	TRBD2	TRBV7-2	TRBJ2-1	CASSLVSGTRNEQFF	TGTGCCAGCAGCTTAGTATCCGGGACTAGGAATGAGCAGTTCTTC
-	TRBD1	TRBV6-5	TRBJ2-7	CASREGTASYEQYF	TGTGCCAGCAGAGAGGGGACAGCCTCCTACGAGCAGTACTTC
once	TRBD1	TRBV19	TRBJ2-3	CASSIDRTGGTDTQYF	TGTGCCAGTAGTATAGATCGCACAGGGGGCACAGATACGCAGTATTTT
-	TRBD1	TRBV2	TRBJ1-2	CASNLDRGDYGYTF	TGTGCCAGCAACCTGGACAGGGGGGACTATGGCTACACCTTC
once	TRBD1	TRBV7-3	TRBJ1-1	CASSSRQGQGTQAFF	TGTGCCAGCAGCTCCAGACAGGGGCAGGGTACTCAAGCTTTCTTT
once	TRBD1	TRBV9	TRBJ1-6	CASSAQTGGNSPLHF	TGTGCCAGCAGCGCCCAAACAGGGGGAAATTCACCCCTCCACTTT
-	TRBD1	TRBV5-5	TRBJ2-7	CASSRGQNSYEQYF	TGTGCCAGCAGCCGGGGACAGAACTCCTACGAGCAGTACTTC
-	TRBD2	TRBV29-1	TRBJ2-7	CSGILAGRYEQYF	TGCAGCGGTATACTAGCGGGGCGGTACGAGCAGTACTTC
-	TRBD2	TRBV9	TRBJ2-2	CASSVDGGAYTGELFF	TGTGCCAGCAGCGTAGACGGGGGGGCCTACACCGGGGAGCTGTTTTTT
-	-	TRBV5-6	TRBJ1-1	CASSLNSGAGNTEAFF	TGTGCCAGCAGCTTGAACTCTGGGGCTGGGAACACTGAAGCTTTCTTT
-	-	TRBV9	TRBJ2-1	CASSSRQYNEQFF	TGTGCCAGCAGTTCTCGACAGTACAATGAGCAGTTCTTC
-	-	TRBV28	TRBJ2-5	CASSLLQGGKYF	TGTGCCAGCAGTTTATTGCAGGGGGGCAAGTACTTC
-	TRBD2	TRBV6-5	TRBJ2-3	CASSRAGNGPDTQYF	TGTGCCAGCAGCCGAGCGGGGAACGGTCCAGATACGCAGTATTTT
-	TRBD1	TRBV2	TRBJ2-1	CATLPPVGTGTYNEQFF	TGTGCCACCCTCCCCCCCGTGGGGACAGGTACCTACAATGAGCAGTTCTTC
-	-	TRBV7-2	TRBJ1-6	CASSLGGLEIYNSPLHF	TGTGCCAGCAGCTTAGGAGGGTTGGAGATTTATAATTCACCCCTCCACTTT
-	-	TRBV7-9	TRBJ1-2	CSSSLDVTEANYGYTF	TGTTCCAGCAGCTTAGACGTGACAGAAGCTAACTATGGCTACACCTTC
-	TRBD1	TRBV15	TRBJ1-3	CATSGRGISGNTIYF	TGTGCCACCAGTGGCAGGGGGATATCTGGAAACACCATATATTTT
-	-	TRBV7-7	TRBJ1-1	CASSLTVNTEAFF	TGTGCTAGCAGCCTGACAGTGAACACTGAAGCTTTCTTT
-	-	TRBV5-6	TRBJ2-5	CASSLYQETQYF	TGTGCCAGCAGCCTGTACCAAGAGACCCAGTACTTC
-	TRBD1	TRBV6-5	TRBJ2-3	CASSYQGARGTDTQYF	TGTGCCAGCAGTTACCAGGGGGCGAGAGGCACAGATACGCAGTATTTT
-	TRBD1	TRBV4-1	TRBJ2-3	CASSQESTGGDTQYF	TGCGCCAGCAGCCAAGAATCCACAGGGGGAGATACGCAGTATTTT
-	-	TRBV6-1	TRBJ1-4	CASRSRALTNEKLFF	TGTGCCAGCCGTTCCAGGGCACTGACTAATGAAAAACTGTTTTTT
-	-	TRBV19	TRBJ1-2	CATLPPGGRYGYTF	TGTGCCACCCTACCCCCGGGGGGACGCTATGGCTACACCTTC
-	-	TRBV6-4	TRBJ2-3	CASSESRPAGTQYF	TGTGCCAGCAGTGAAAGCCGCCCCGCAGGAACGCAGTATTTT